This T cell receptor (beta chain) emerged from a study of CD8 T cells in ankylosing spondylitis. General observations from the study: There were earlier reports of some motif variants in reactive arthritis synovial fluid and blood. Ankylosing spondylitis blood appeared to carry a characteristic TCR beta motif of seven to nine highly homologous variants. According to the report, clones linked to the disease were significantly enriched in matched synovial fluid samples taken from ankylosing spondylitis patients.

Library preparation for TCR beta used quantitative 5'-RACE with molecular barcodes. Using its own MiXCR run on the 5' RACE reads, TCRdb lists one record per CDR3 protein. The sample has some 350,000 distinct CDR3 sequences, approximately 15% seen once. There are a few counts of this clonotype. The antigen remains unidentified. In germline, CDR1 is SQVTM, CDR2 ANQGSEA. V was cut by 6 bases and J by 0 bases, with 12 bases left in between. The CDR3 has 14 residues. The sample taken for sequencing was blood, either unsorted or a sorted T cell fraction (not recorded which). The chain recombines TRBV29-1 with TRBJ1-3; a weak D match, TRBD1 (6 bases). The TCR comes from a male donor with ankylosing spondylitis or in good health (not recorded which). DNA for the CDR3: TGCAGCGTCCTGGACAGCCACTCTGGAAACACCATATATTTT. It is translated as CSVLDSHSGNTIYF.